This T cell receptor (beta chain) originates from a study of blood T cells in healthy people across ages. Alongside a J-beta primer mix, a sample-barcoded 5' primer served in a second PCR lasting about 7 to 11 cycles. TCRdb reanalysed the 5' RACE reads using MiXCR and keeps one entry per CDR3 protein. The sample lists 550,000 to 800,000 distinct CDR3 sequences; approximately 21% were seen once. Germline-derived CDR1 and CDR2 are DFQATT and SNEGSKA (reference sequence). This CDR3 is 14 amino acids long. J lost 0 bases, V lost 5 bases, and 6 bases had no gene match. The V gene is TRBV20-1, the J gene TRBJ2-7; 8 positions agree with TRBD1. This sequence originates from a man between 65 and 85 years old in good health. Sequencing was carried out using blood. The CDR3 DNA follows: TGCAGTGCTTTTGCAGGGGGCCGCTCCTACGAGCAGTACTTC. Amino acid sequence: CSAFAGGRSYEQYF.